Sequencing of this T cell receptor beta chain was carried out in a study of human T cells and chemical hapten exposure. Study information: The study traced per-sample TCR yield variation mainly to small differences in pooled library volumes. Study findings and constraints: Every donor had alopecia, and their immune response may therefore differ from healthy people's.

A remark on this clonotype: Its antigen is still unknown.

MiXCR, run by TCRdb on the RACE reads, gives a single entry per CDR3 protein. In the table there are approximately 370,000 distinct CDR3 sequences, around 5.5% of which are singletons. Sample time point: pre-sensitization, week 0. Specified treatment: therapeutic diphenylcyclopropenone sensitization with weekly scalp DPC. This receptor was identified in a woman aged 18 to 35 with alopecia areata. Some clones in this sample may be carry-over from other donors' samples. The input for sequencing was whole blood, taken in connection with sensitization to the hapten diphenylcyclopropenone (DPC).

The CDR3 bases are TGTGCCAGCAGCTTTTGGGCAGGCTCACCCCTCCACTTT. Amino acids: CASSFWAGSPLHF. This sequence joins TRBV7-9 and TRBJ1-6; D call uncertain. The CDR3 contains 13 residues. With 3 bases removed from V and 10 bases from J, the gap between germline ends came to 10 bases. CDR1 and CDR2 (germline): SEHNR, FQNEAQ (reference sequence).